These 25 T cell receptor beta chains share one sample of origin, sequenced in a study of response to subunit inactivated influenza vaccine (dated by TCRdb to 2016 to 2019). Receptors were amplified or captured by RT-PCR. Sequencing was carried out with an Illumina HiSeq 2500. TCRdb ran its own pipeline on the public reads, namely fastp trimming at Q25 and MiXCR clone calling, and kept in-frame beta chains. Each entry merges the rows of one CDR3 protein and shows their most common DNA and genes. The sample has under 200,000 distinct CDR3 sequences on record, roughly 12% of them singletons. 25% to 30% of the sample rests with the top ten. A further study also used this sample, focusing on T cells expressing NK-cell markers. In that second paper, the authors write: 5'RACE template switching, by which a universal primer site and unique molecular identifiers were added, was used to make TCR beta cDNA libraries.

Sequenced material: CD8+ T cells sorted from PBMCs, taken about 11 days after vaccination. The source of these receptors is a man aged 45 to 65 who received an inactivated influenza vaccine. Donor details come from another sample of the same person, matched by shared clones.

This clonotype was seen many times. The chain couples TRBV29-1 to TRBJ2-7; the match to TRBD2 covers 11 bases. The germline V gene has CDR1 SQVTM and CDR2 ANQGSEA. The CDR3 spans 15 residues. V was clipped by 4 bases and J by 2 bases; unmatched bases: 7. The CDR3 sequence is CSVGGTSGRTYEQYF. CDR3 sequence (DNA): TGCAGCGTTGGTGGGACTAGCGGACGAACCTACGAGCAGTACTTC.

Many counts were recorded for this clonotype. The chain links TRBV7-2 to TRBJ2-5; D perhaps matches TRBD1 (5 bases). The CDR3 loop spans 15 amino acids. Germline CDR1 SGHTA, CDR2 FQGNSA. Trimming took 1 base from V and 5 from J, leaving 14 bases between them. The CDR3 here is CASSLGVGPRETQYF. CDR3 in DNA: TGTGCCAGCAGCTTAGGTGTGGGGCCACGGGAGACCCAGTACTTC.

This clonotype was counted at least ten times. The gene calls are TRBV20-1 and TRBJ2-7; D unresolved. The germline V gene has CDR1 DFQATT and CDR2 SNEGSKA (reference sequence). Trimming shortened V by 3 bases and J by 0 bases, and 9 bases separated the two germline ends. The CDR3 has 13 amino acids. The CDR3, as DNA: TGCAGTGCTAGGGTCAGGACCTCCTACGAGCAGTACTTC. Amino acids: CSARVRTSYEQYF.

The chain links TRBV28 to TRBJ2-7; 8 bases agree with TRBD1. The CDR3 covers 15 residues. The V gene's germline CDR1 is MDHEN and CDR2 SYDVKM. Trimming at V came to 7 bases and at J to 2 bases, leaving 10 bases not matched to a gene. CDR3 protein: CASINPGRGPYEQYF. The CDR3 nucleotides are TGTGCCAGCATCAACCCGGGCAGGGGGCCCTACGAGCAGTACTTC.

The chain has TRBV7-2 and TRBJ1-6; D is possibly TRBD1 (5 bases). This CDR3 is built from 15 residues. Per germline, CDR1 SGHTA and CDR2 FQGNSA. Trimming left V 4 bases short and J 6 bases short, with 13 bases between. DNA for the CDR3: TGTGCCAGCAGCTACGACAGCTTCCTTAATTCACCCCTCCACTTT. This encodes CASSYDSFLNSPLHF.

The genes are TRBV4-1 and TRBJ2-7; 9 nucleotides align to TRBD2. The ends lost 0 bases at V and 0 bases at J; junction bases unmatched: 9. CDR3 length equals 18 residues. The germline CDR1 and CDR2 sequences are MGHRA and YSYEKL. The CDR3 is CASSQDILAGLISYEQYF. CDR3 bases: TGCGCCAGCAGCCAAGATATCCTAGCGGGGCTTATCTCCTACGAGCAGTACTTC.

This clonotype was detected a few times. The chain links TRBV11-2 to TRBJ1-1; D is undetermined. The V gene's germline CDR1 is SGHAT and CDR2 FQNNGV. The CDR3 has 14 amino acids. The V gene lost 7 bases and the J gene lost 0 bases, with 12 bases spanning the gap. For the CDR3, the DNA is TGTGCCAGCAATCCAACACTCATGAACACTGAAGCTTTCTTT. It specifies CASNPTLMNTEAFF.

This chain's CDR3 is CASSLAGESSYEQYF. CDR3 bases: TGCGCCAGCAGCCTAGCGGGGGAGAGCTCCTACGAGCAGTACTTC. The rearrangement links TRBV5-1 to TRBJ2-7; 10 positions match TRBD2. Germline CDR1 is SGHRS and CDR2 is YFSETQ. Unmatched junction bases numbered 4, after V lost 4 bases and J lost 0 bases. The CDR3 runs 15 residues.

The V gene is TRBV24-1, the J gene TRBJ2-2; D is perhaps TRBD2 (5 bases). This CDR3 spans 13 amino acids. V was cut by 7 bases and J by 5 bases, with 10 bases left in between. Germline V lookup: CDR1 KGHDR, CDR2 SFDVKD. The CDR3 DNA reads TGTGCCACCAGGGCTAGCTGGACCGGGGAGCTGTTTTTT. This translates into CATRASWTGELFF.

This chain links TRBV12-3 or TRBV12-4 with TRBJ2-3; no clear D. This CDR3 is built from 13 residues. V gave up 4 bases and J gave up 0 bases, with 5 bases separating them. The CDR3 sequence is CASSYPSTDTQYF. In DNA form, the CDR3 reads TGTGCCAGCAGTTACCCTAGCACAGATACGCAGTATTTT.

This clonotype was counted many times. V gene TRBV10-3 combines with J gene TRBJ2-2; no clear D gene. Germline CDR1 and CDR2: ENHRY and SYGVKD. This CDR3 is built from 13 residues. Trimming took 5 bases from V and 8 from J, leaving 12 bases between them. Written as DNA, the CDR3 is TGTGCCATCAGTCCCCCTCAGCGTGGGGAGCTGTTTTTT. Its translation is CAISPPQRGELFF.

The chain recombines TRBV12-3 or TRBV12-4 with TRBJ2-1; 10 bases fit TRBD2. The CDR3 totals 16 residues. The junction had 8 bases not matched to a gene; V was cut back by 6 bases and J by 3 bases. CDR3 nucleotide sequence: TGTGCCAGCAGGGGATCTAGCGGGAGTAACTACAATGAGCAGTTCTTC. It is translated as CASRGSSGSNYNEQFF.

This sequence joins TRBV7-2 and TRBJ1-6; no definite D call. The CDR3 sequence is 16 residues long. Germline CDR1 is SGHTA and CDR2 is FQGNSA. V lost 7 bases and J 8 bases, leaving 21 bases between the germline ends. The CDR3 sequence: CASNLPGYYSDSPLHF. In DNA, the CDR3 is TGTGCCAGCAACTTGCCCGGGTATTACTCTGATTCACCCCTCCACTTT.

The chain recombines TRBV19 with TRBJ2-7; perhaps TRBD1 as D (5 bases). This CDR3 region has 15 residues. CDR1 and CDR2 from the germline V gene are LNHDA and SQIVND (reference sequence). Deletions cut 3 bases from V and 4 bases from J, with 16 bases between. The CDR3 bases are TGTGCCAGTAGTATTGACAGTTCGGTCAAATACGAGCAGTACTTC. Amino acids: CASSIDSSVKYEQYF.

This clonotype was counted only a few times. The chain employs TRBV15 and TRBJ1-2; TRBD1 matches 7 bases. CDR3 length: 16 amino acids. Per the germline V gene, CDR1 is LNHNV and CDR2 is YYDKDF (reference sequence). V shed 1 base, J shed 4 bases, and the junction held 9 bases outside the gene matches. As DNA, the CDR3 is TGTGCCACCAGCAGAGGTACAACAGGGGACGGCTATGGCTACACCTTC. Residues: CATSRGTTGDGYGYTF.

This clonotype was counted a few times. The chain links TRBV19 to TRBJ2-6, with 7 bases fitting TRBD1. CDR3 length: 15 amino acids. Germline lookup yields CDR1 LNHDA and CDR2 SQIVND (reference sequence). V gave up 3 bases and J gave up 1 base; unmatched junction bases: 0. CDR3 DNA sequence: TGTGCCAGTAGTATGACAGGGTCTGGGGCCAACGTCCTGACTTTC. Translated: CASSMTGSGANVLTF.

V gene TRBV28 combines with J gene TRBJ1-1, with D maybe TRBD1 (5 bases). The CDR3 sequence is 13 residues long. The V gene's germline CDR1 is MDHEN and CDR2 SYDVKM. V lost 2 bases to trimming and J lost 6 bases, with 10 bases between them. CDR3 coding DNA: TGTGCCAGCAGTTTAGTGGGGACGGCTGAAGCTTTCTTT. It encodes CASSLVGTAEAFF.

The gene calls are TRBV11-2 and TRBJ2-1, with 10 bases that match TRBD1. Germline V gene lookup returns CDR1 SGHAT and CDR2 FQNNGV. V shed 4 bases and J 8 bases; nucleotides not matched to a gene: 2. CDR3 length: 13 amino acids. The CDR3 bases are TGTGCCAGCAGCTCGGGACAGGGGTATGAGCAGTTCTTC. Its translation: CASSSGQGYEQFF.

The chain carries TRBV29-1 and TRBJ2-7, with D perhaps TRBD2 (5 bases). The V gene's germline CDR1 is SQVTM and CDR2 ANQGSEA. V dropped 1 base and J dropped 4 bases, with 11 bases sitting between them. This CDR3 comprises 13 residues. Written as DNA, the CDR3 is TGCAGCGTTGAAGGAGGGCCGTATTACGAGCAGTACTTC. The encoded protein is CSVEGGPYYEQYF.

CDR3 sequence reads: CASSQEPAGGIEQFF. For the CDR3, the DNA is TGCGCCAGCAGCCAAGAACCTGCAGGGGGTATTGAGCAGTTCTTC. The rearrangement uses TRBV4-1 and TRBJ2-1, with 7 bases identical to TRBD1. The CDR3 consists of 15 residues. The germline V gene encodes CDR1 MGHRA and CDR2 YSYEKL. J gave up 9 bases and V 0 bases, and 8 bases lay outside the gene matches.

The J gene is TRBJ2-1, the V gene TRBV12-3 or TRBV12-4; D perhaps matches TRBD1 (5 bases). Trimming left V 4 bases short and J 6 bases short, with 13 bases between. The CDR3 spans 14 residues. The CDR3 loop reads CASSSQETVNEQFF. Written as DNA, the CDR3 is TGTGCCAGCAGTTCACAGGAGACAGTCAATGAGCAGTTCTTC.

This clonotype was detected only a few times. CDR3 sequence (DNA): TGTGCCAGCAGCTTAGAGTATGGTGGCGATGGCTACACCTTC. Translated, it gives CASSLEYGGDGYTF. J is TRBJ1-2 and V is TRBV7-9; no clear D gene. The CDR3 is 14 amino acids. V lost 1 base, J lost 6 bases, and 12 bases lay in between. The germline V gene encodes CDR1 SEHNR and CDR2 FQNEAQ (reference sequence).

This clonotype was found a few times. The chain couples TRBV7-9 to TRBJ2-7, with 7 bases aligning to TRBD2. The V gene's germline CDR1 is SEHNR and CDR2 FQNEAQ (reference sequence). The CDR3 loop spans 15 amino acids. V gave up 0 bases and J gave up 1 base; unmatched junction bases: 3. CDR3 nucleotide sequence: TGTGCCAGCAGCTTAGCGGGGGGGGAATCCTACGAGCAGTACTTC. Its translation is CASSLAGGESYEQYF.

J is TRBJ2-1 and V is TRBV7-2; D perhaps matches TRBD2 (6 bases). Germline CDR1 SGHTA, CDR2 FQGNSA. The CDR3 spans 16 residues. V was shortened by 8 bases and J by 2 bases, with 19 bases between the two germline ends. DNA for the CDR3: TGTGCCAGCGCCCCCGGGGGAGGAATGACCTACAATGAGCAGTTCTTC. Translating gives CASAPGGGMTYNEQFF.

The chain has TRBV6-2 or TRBV6-3 and TRBJ2-3; D not certain. This CDR3 has 12 amino acids. V lost 1 base and J lost 4, with 3 bases in between. The germline CDR1 and CDR2 sequences are MNHEY and SVGEGT. Here the CDR3 reads CASSYYADTQYF. The DNA of the CDR3 is TGTGCCAGCAGTTACTATGCAGATACGCAGTATTTT.